The rows below give T cell receptor beta chains drawn from one sample of a study of shared clonotypes between healthy human individuals. Assay: immunoSEQ multiplex PCR; the TCRdb copy retains only in-frame clones and omits some. The sample includes 2 million to 3 million clones, 80% to 95% of them seen just once. What was sequenced was naive CD4+ T cells from PBMCs. Source of these receptors: a man between 18 and 29 years old in good health. Some clones in this sample may be carry-over from other donors' samples. CDR3s include the opening cysteine and the closing phenylalanine or tryptophan. The D gene is left open where the match is weak. The size entry is marked missing in some rows and otherwise reads once, few, many or a size class.

d_gene	v_gene	abundance	j_gene	CDR3aa	CDR3nt
-	TRBV6-1	-	TRBJ1-2	CASSEGGEVYGYTF	TGTGCCAGCAGTGAAGGAGGGGAGGTCTATGGCTACACCTTC
TRBD1	TRBV5-1	-	TRBJ1-2	CASSSRTGVMEGYTF	TGCGCCAGCAGCTCTAGGACAGGGGTAATGGAAGGCTACACCTTC
TRBD2	TRBV11-2	-	TRBJ2-4	CASSPQGTSIQYF	TGTGCCAGCAGCCCTCAAGGGACTAGCATTCAGTACTTC
-	TRBV28	-	TRBJ1-1	CASSFSWNTEAFF	TGTGCCAGCAGCTTTTCCTGGAACACTGAAGCTTTCTTT
-	TRBV4-2	-	TRBJ2-1	CASSQRGGTDRKGEQFF	TGTGCCAGCAGCCAGCGAGGAGGGACAGACCGGAAAGGTGAGCAGTTCTTC
-	TRBV28	once	TRBJ2-3	CASRGFPQDTQYF	TGTGCCAGCAGGGGGTTCCCACAAGATACGCAGTATTTT
-	TRBV28	-	TRBJ2-7	CASAKLSYEQYF	TGTGCCAGTGCCAAGCTATCCTACGAGCAGTACTTC
-	TRBV7-2	once	TRBJ2-7	CASSLRRTEEVEQYF	TGTGCCAGCAGCTTACGGAGGACAGAAGAGGTCGAGCAGTACTTC
-	TRBV29-1	once	TRBJ2-7	CSVEDRRGSSYEQYF	TGCAGCGTTGAAGATCGTAGAGGTAGCTCCTACGAGCAGTACTTC
-	TRBV6-5	-	TRBJ2-1	CASSTDRTGEQFF	TGTGCCAGCAGCACGGACAGAACGGGTGAGCAGTTCTTC
-	TRBV10-3	-	TRBJ1-1	CAISDPVTGNTEAFF	TGTGCCATCAGTGACCCAGTAACGGGAAACACTGAAGCTTTCTTT
TRBD2	TRBV9	-	TRBJ2-1	CASSPQVGRAYNEQFF	TGTGCCAGCAGCCCCCAGGTAGGGAGGGCCTACAATGAGCAGTTCTTC
-	TRBV4-1	-	TRBJ2-5	CASSQTVTETQYF	TGCGCCAGCAGCCAAACAGTTACGGAGACCCAGTACTTC
TRBD1	TRBV11-2	-	TRBJ1-1	CASSSDLRQGETEAFF	TGTGCCAGCAGCTCAGATCTTCGACAGGGGGAAACTGAAGCTTTCTTT
-	TRBV6-6	-	TRBJ2-7	CASSPGGAEREQYF	TGTGCCAGCTCCCCCGGGGGTGCTGAGCGCGAGCAGTACTTC
TRBD1	TRBV27	-	TRBJ2-7	CASSPDRGGYEQYF	TGTGCCAGCAGTCCGGACAGGGGGGGCTACGAGCAGTACTTC
-	TRBV25-1	-	TRBJ2-3	CASSDGVMFSTDTQYF	TGTGCCAGCAGTGATGGTGTAATGTTTAGCACAGATACGCAGTATTTT
TRBD2	TRBV2	few	TRBJ2-1	CASSDGGRAGNEQFF	TGTGCCAGCAGTGACGGCGGGAGGGCCGGGAATGAGCAGTTCTTC
-	TRBV5-6	-	TRBJ2-3	CASSFGFGASTDTQYF	TGTGCCAGCAGCTTTGGTTTTGGGGCCAGCACAGATACGCAGTATTTT
TRBD2	TRBV2	-	TRBJ2-2	CASSVISGRNTGELFF	TGTGCCAGCAGTGTAATAAGCGGGAGAAACACCGGGGAGCTGTTTTTT